A single sample is the source of the 2 T cell receptor beta chains below, sequenced in a study of CD8+CD57+ T cells in acquired aplastic anemia. Genomic DNA templated the TCR beta VDJ and CDR3 profiling. MiXCR, applied by TCRdb to the reads, yields one record per CDR3 protein. The sample yields about 190,000 distinct CDR3 sequences, around 45% seen once. CD8+CD57+ cell expansion, shown by flow cytometry, had occurred in the patients selected for sequencing. Material for sequencing was sorted CD4+, CD8+, or CD8+CD57+ T cells (not recorded which) from PBMCs. Receptors originate from a human donor with aplastic anemia.

Many counts were recorded for this clonotype. DNA of the CDR3: TGTGCCAGTAGCCTACCCGGACTCCGAACCGGGGAGCTGTTTTTT. It is translated as CASSLPGLRTGELFF. The chain recombines TRBV19 with TRBJ2-2; possible D gene TRBD2, 5 bases. Trimming removed 6 bases at V and 5 bases at J, with 16 bases between. The CDR3 is 15 residues long. Germline V gene sequence: CDR1 LNHDA, CDR2 SQIVND (reference sequence).

The J gene is TRBJ1-2, the V gene TRBV3-1; D might be TRBD1 (5 bases). This CDR3 has 13 residues. Per germline, CDR1 LGHDT and CDR2 YNNKEL (reference sequence). The ends were cut back, 1 base at V and 7 bases at J, with 10 bases in the middle. The CDR3 sequence: CASSQAGKSGYTF. CDR3 bases: TGTGCCAGCAGCCAAGCAGGGAAGAGTGGCTACACCTTC. Full variable domain (missing parts from reference TRBV3-1 and TRBJ1-2): DTAVSQTPKYLVTQMGNDKSIKCEQNLGHDTMYWYKQDSKKFLKIMFSYNNKELIINETVPNRFSPKSPDKAHLNLHINSLELGDSAVYFCASSQAGKSGYTFGSGTRLTVV.